This TCR beta chain is from a study of preoperative IRX-2 immunotherapy in early breast cancer. Germline CDR1 reads MDHEN; CDR2 reads SYDVKM. Trimming pared 6 bases from V and 4 bases from J, leaving 12 bases between. The CDR3 length is 14 residues. Treatment given: preoperative locoregional IRX-2 cytokine immunotherapy. This phase Ib study tested locoregional IRX-2 cytokine immunotherapy given before surgery. Only in-frame clones appear in the TCRdb table, and some are missing; sequencing was by immunoSEQ multiplex PCR. The table lists 34,000 or so clones, around 83% of them singletons. This chain connects TRBV28 to TRBJ2-2; D is unresolved. The sequence was collected from a human donor with breast cancer. The material was lymph node tissue, obtained from a patient treated with IRX-2 immunotherapy. For the CDR3, the DNA is TGTGCCAGCAGGGTGAGACTGGTCACCGGGGAGCTGTTTTTT. Protein sequence: CASRVRLVTGELFF.